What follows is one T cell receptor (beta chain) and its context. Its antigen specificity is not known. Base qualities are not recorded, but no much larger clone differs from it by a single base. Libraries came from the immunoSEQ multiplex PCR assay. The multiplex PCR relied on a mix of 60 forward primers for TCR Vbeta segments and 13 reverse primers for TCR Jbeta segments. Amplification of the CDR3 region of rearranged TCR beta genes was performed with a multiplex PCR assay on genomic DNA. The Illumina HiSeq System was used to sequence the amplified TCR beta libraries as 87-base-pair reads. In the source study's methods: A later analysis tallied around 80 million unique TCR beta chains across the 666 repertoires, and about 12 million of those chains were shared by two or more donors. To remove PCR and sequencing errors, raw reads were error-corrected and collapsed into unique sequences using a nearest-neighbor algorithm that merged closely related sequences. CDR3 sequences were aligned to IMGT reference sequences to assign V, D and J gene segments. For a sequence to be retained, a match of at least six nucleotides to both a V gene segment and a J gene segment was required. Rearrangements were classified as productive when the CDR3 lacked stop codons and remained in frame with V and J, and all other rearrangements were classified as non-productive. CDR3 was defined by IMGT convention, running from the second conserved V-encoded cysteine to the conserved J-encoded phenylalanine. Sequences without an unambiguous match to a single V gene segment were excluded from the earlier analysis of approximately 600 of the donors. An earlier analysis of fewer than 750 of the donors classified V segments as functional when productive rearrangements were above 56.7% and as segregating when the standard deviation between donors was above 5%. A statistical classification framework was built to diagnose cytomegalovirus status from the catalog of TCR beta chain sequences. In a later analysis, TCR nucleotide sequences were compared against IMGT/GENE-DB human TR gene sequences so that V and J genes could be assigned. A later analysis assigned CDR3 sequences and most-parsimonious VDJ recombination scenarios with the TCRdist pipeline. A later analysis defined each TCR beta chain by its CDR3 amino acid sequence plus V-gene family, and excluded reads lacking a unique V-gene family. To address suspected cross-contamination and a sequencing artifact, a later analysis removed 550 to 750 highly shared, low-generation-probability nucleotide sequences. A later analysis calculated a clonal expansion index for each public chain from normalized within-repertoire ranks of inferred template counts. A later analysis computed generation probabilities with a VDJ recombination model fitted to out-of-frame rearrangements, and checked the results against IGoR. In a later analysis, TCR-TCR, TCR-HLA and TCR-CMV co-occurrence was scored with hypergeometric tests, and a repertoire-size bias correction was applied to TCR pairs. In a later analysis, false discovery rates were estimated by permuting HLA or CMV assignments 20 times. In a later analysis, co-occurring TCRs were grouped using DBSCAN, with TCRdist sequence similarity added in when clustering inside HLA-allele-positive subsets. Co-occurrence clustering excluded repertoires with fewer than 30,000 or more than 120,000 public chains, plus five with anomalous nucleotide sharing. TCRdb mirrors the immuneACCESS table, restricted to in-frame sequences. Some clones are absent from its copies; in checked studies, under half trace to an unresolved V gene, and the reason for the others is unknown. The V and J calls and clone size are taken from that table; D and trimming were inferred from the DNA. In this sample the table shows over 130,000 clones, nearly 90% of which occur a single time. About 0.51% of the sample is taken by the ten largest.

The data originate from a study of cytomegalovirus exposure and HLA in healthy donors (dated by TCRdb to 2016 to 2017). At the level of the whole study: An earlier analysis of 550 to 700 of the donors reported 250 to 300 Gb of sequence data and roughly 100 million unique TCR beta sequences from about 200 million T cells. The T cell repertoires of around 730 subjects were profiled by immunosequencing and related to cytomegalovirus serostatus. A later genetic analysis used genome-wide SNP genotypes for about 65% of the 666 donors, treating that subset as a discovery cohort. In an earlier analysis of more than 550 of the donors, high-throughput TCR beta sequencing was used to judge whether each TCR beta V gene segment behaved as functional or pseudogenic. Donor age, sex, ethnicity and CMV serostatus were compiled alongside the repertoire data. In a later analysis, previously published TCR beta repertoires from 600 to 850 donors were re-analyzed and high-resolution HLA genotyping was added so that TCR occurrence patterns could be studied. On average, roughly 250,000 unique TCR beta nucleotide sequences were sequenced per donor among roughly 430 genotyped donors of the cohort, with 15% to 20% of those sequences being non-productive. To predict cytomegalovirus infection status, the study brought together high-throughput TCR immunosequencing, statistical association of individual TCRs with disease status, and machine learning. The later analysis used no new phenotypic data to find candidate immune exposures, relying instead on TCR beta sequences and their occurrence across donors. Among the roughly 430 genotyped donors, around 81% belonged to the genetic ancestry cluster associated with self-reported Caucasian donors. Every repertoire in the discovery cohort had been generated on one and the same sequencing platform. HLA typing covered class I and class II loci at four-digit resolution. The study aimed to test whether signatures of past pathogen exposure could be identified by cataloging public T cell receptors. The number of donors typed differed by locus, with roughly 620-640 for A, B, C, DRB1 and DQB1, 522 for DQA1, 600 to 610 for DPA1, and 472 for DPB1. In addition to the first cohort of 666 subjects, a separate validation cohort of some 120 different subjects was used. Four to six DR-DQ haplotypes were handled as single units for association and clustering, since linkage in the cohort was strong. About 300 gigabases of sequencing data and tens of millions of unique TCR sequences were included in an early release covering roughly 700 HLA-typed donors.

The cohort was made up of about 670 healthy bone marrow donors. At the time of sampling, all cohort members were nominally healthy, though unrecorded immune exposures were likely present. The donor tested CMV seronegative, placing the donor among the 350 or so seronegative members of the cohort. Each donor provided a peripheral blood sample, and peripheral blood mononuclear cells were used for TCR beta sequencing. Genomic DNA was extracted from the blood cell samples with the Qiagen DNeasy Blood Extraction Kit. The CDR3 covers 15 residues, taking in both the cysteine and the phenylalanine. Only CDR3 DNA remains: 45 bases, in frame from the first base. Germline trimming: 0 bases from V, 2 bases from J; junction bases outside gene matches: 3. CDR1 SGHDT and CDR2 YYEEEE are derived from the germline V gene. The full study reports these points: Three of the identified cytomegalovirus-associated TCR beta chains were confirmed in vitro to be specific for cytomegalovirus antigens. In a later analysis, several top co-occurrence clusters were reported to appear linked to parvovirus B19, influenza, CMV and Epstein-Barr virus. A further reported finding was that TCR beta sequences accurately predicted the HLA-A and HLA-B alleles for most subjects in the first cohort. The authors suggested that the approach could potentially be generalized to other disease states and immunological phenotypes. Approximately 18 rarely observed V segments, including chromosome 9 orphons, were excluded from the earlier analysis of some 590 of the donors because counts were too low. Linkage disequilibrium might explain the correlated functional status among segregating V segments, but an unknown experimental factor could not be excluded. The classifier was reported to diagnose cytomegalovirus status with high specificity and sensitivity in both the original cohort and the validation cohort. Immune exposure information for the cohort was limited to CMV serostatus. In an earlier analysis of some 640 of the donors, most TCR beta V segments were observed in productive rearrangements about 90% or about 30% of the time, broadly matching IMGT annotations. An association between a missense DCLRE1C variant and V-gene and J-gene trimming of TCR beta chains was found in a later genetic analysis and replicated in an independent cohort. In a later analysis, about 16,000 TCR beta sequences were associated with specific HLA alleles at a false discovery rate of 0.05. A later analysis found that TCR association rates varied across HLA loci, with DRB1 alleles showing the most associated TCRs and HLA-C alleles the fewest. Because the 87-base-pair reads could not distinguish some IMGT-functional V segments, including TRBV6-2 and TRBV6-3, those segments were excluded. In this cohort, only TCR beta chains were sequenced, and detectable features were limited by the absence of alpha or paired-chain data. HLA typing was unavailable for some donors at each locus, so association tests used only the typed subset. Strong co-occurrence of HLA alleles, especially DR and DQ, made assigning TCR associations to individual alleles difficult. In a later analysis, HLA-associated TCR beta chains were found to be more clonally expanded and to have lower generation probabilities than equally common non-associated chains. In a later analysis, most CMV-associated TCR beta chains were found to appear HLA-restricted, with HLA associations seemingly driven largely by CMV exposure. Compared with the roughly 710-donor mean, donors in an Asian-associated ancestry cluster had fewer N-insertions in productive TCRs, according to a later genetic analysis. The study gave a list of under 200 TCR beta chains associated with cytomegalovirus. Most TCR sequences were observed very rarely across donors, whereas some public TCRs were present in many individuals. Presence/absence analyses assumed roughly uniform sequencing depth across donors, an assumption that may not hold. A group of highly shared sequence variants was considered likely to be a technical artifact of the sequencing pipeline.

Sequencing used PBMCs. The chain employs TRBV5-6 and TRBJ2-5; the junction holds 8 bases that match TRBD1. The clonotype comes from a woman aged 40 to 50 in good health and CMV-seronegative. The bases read TGTGCCAGCAGCTTGGGGACAGGGTGGCAAGAGACCCAGTACTTC. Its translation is CASSLGTGWQETQYF.